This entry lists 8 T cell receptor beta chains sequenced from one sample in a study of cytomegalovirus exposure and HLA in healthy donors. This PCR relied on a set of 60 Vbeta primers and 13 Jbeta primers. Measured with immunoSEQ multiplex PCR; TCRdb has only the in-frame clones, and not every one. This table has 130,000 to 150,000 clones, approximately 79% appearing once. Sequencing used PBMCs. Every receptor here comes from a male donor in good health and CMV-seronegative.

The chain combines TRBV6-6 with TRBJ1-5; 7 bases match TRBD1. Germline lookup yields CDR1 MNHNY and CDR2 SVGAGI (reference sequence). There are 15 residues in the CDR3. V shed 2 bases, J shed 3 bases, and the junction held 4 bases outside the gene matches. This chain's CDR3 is CASSYGTAPNQPQHF. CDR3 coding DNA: TGTGCCAGCAGTTACGGGACAGCACCCAATCAGCCCCAGCATTTT.

The CDR3, as DNA: TGTGCCAGCAGTGATCCGGGACAGGGGCACTATGGCTACACCTTC. The encoded protein is CASSDPGQGHYGYTF. The gene calls are TRBV6-4 and TRBJ1-2; 10 positions match TRBD1. The germline gives CDR1 MRHNA, CDR2 SNTAGT. The V segment lost 3 bases and the J segment 3 bases; nucleotides outside the gene matches: 4. The length of the CDR3 is 15 residues.

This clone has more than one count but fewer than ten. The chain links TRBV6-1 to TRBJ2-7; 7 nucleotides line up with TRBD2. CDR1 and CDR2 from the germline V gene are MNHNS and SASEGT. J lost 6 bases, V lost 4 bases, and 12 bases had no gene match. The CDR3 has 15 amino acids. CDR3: CASSVPGLTFPEQYF. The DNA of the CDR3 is TGTGCCAGCAGTGTCCCGGGACTAACGTTCCCCGAGCAGTACTTC.

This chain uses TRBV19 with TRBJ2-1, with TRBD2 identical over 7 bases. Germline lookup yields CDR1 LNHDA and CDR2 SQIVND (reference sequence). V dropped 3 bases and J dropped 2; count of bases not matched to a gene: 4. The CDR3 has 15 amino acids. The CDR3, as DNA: TGTGCCAGTAGTATGGAGCTAGCGGCCTACAATGAGCAGTTCTTC. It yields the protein CASSMELAAYNEQFF.

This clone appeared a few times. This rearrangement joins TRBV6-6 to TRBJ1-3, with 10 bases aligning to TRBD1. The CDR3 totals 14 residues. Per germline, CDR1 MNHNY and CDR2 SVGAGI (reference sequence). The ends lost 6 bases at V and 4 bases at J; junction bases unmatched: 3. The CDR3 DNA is TGTGCCAGCAGCGACAGGGGGCTGGGAAACACCATATATTTT. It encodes CASSDRGLGNTIYF.

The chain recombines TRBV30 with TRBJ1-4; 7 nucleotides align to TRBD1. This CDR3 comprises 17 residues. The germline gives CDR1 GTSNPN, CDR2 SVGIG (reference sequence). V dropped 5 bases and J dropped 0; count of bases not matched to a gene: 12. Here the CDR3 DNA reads TGTGCCTGGGCCCGGACAGGTATTTTCGCAACTAATGAAAAACTGTTTTTT. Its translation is CAWARTGIFATNEKLFF. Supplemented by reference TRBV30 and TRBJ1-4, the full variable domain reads SQTIHQWPATLVQPVGSPLSLECTVEGTSNPNLYWYRQAAGRGLQLLFYSVGIGQISSEVPQNLSASRPQDRQFILSSKKLLLSDSGFYLCAWARTGIFATNEKLFFGSGTQLSVL.

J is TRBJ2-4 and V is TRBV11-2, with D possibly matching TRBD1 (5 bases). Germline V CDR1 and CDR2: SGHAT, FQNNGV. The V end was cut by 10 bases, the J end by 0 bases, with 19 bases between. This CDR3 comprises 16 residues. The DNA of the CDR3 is TGTGCCACCCAGGCTGGGGCGGCTGTAGCCAAAAACATTCAGTACTTC. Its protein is CATQAGAAVAKNIQYF.

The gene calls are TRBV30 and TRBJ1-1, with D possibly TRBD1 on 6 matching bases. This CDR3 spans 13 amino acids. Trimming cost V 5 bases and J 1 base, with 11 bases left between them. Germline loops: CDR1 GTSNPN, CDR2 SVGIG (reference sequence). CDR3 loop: CAWWGRRNTEAFF. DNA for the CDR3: TGTGCCTGGTGGGGGCGGAGGAACACTGAAGCTTTCTTT.